This entry lists 4 T cell receptor beta chains sequenced from one sample in a study of OX40 agonist ivuxolimab in advanced cancers. Sequenced by immunoSEQ multiplex PCR; TCRdb stores in-frame clones only, minus some. The sample has some 50,000 clones, about 87% seen once. Sample: CD4+ or CD8+ T cells sorted from blood, taken in a trial of the OX40 agonist ivuxolimab. The receptor source for this set is an adult with an advanced solid tumor such as melanoma, head and neck, liver or kidney cancer.

This CDR3 is CASSFRDRDNYGYTF. DNA of the CDR3: TGTGCCAGCAGCTTCCGGGACAGGGATAACTATGGCTACACCTTC. The J gene is TRBJ1-2, the V gene TRBV9, with 9 positions matching TRBD1. The CDR3 has 15 residues. The ends lost 4 bases at V and 1 base at J; junction bases unmatched: 5. CDR1 SGDLS and CDR2 YYNGEE come from the germline V gene. The variable domain in full, completed from reference TRBV9 and TRBJ1-2, reads DSGVTQTPKHLITATGQRVTLRCSPRSGDLSVYWYQQSLDQGLQFLIQYYNGEERAKGNILERFSAQQFPDLHSELNLSSLELGDSALYFCASSFRDRDNYGYTFGSGTRLTVV.

This sequence joins TRBV2 and TRBJ2-5, with D perhaps TRBD1 (5 bases). The CDR3 contains 14 residues. CDR1 and CDR2 from the germline V gene are SNHLY and FYNNEI. Between the trimmed V and J ends, which lost 1 base and 4 bases, there was a span of 10 bases. The CDR3, as DNA: TGTGCCAGCAGTGAAGGGACATATGGAGAGACCCAGTACTTC. It codes for CASSEGTYGETQYF.

The chain uses TRBV11-2 and TRBJ2-5, with a weak D call TRBD2 (5 bases). CDR1 and CDR2 (germline): SGHAT, FQNNGV. The ends were cut back, 5 bases at V and 5 bases at J, with 12 bases in the middle. The CDR3 has 13 amino acids. The CDR3 bases are TGTGCCAGCAGCCGTAGCGTGGGTGAGACCCAGTACTTC. This codes for CASSRSVGETQYF.

The chain carries TRBV7-2 and TRBJ2-2; 7 bases are a match to TRBD1. The V gene's germline CDR1 is SGHTA and CDR2 FQGNSA. The length of the CDR3 is 15 residues. V was clipped by 4 bases and J by 3 bases; unmatched bases: 5. The CDR3 protein is CASSSRDSHTGELFF. Written as DNA, the CDR3 is TGTGCCAGCAGCTCCCGGGACAGCCACACCGGGGAGCTGTTTTTT. The full variable domain, rest sourced from reference TRBV7-2 and TRBJ2-2, is GAGVSQSPSNKVTEKGKDVELRCDPISGHTALYWYRQSLGQGLEFLIYFQGNSAPDKSGLPSDRFSAERTGGSVSTLTIQRTQQEDSAVYLCASSSRDSHTGELFFGEGSRLTVL.